Shown below are 30 T cell receptor beta chains from a single sample sequenced in a study of cytomegalovirus exposure and HLA in healthy donors. PCR used 60 Vbeta primers and 13 Jbeta primers. The method was immunoSEQ multiplex PCR; TCRdb's version includes in-frame clones alone and lacks a portion of them. The data hold about 90,000 clones, with over 60% observed a single time. Sequenced material: PBMCs. Source of these receptors: a woman between 40 and 55 years old in good health and CMV-seropositive.

CDR3 sequence reads: CASSPLGGTGVTEQFF. As DNA, the CDR3 is TGTGCCAGCAGCCCCTTGGGGGGGACAGGGGTGACTGAGCAGTTCTTC. The chain employs TRBV7-3 and TRBJ2-1, with TRBD1 identical over 10 bases. J lost 9 bases, V lost 5 bases, and 13 bases had no gene match. The CDR3 runs 16 residues. In germline, CDR1 is SGHTA, CDR2 FQGTGA.

J is TRBJ2-5 and V is TRBV7-6, with D perhaps TRBD2 (7 bases). Deletions cut 7 bases from V and 5 bases from J, with 23 bases between. From germline, CDR1 is SGHVS and CDR2 FNYEAQ. The CDR3 runs to 16 residues. DNA of the CDR3: TGTGCCAGCACCCTATTGGGGGCGGGAGTCCGGGAGACCCAGTACTTC. This encodes CASTLLGAGVRETQYF.

This chain uses TRBV6-5 with TRBJ2-7; perhaps TRBD1 as D (6 bases). V was trimmed by 6 bases and J by 5 bases, leaving 14 bases between them. CDR3 length equals 13 residues. The germline V gene has CDR1 MNHEY and CDR2 SVGAGI. The CDR3 DNA is TGTGCCAGCAGCAGGGGCAGGGGAAACGAGCAGTACTTC. Protein: CASSRGRGNEQYF.

V and J are TRBV19 and TRBJ2-7, with TRBD1 identical over 8 bases. This CDR3 has 12 amino acids. The V and J ends lost 10 bases and 5 bases, in that order; junction bases with no gene match: 7. CDR1 is LNHDA, CDR2 SQIVND, per germline (reference sequence). The CDR3 DNA follows: TGTGCCACCCCCGACAGGGGCCACGAGCAGTACTTC. This gives the protein CATPDRGHEQYF.

The chain uses TRBV6-1 and TRBJ2-7; no definite D call. The germline V and J ends were trimmed by 8 bases and 6 bases, with 11 bases remaining between them. The CDR3 length is 11 residues. The germline V gene encodes CDR1 MNHNS and CDR2 SASEGT. Here the CDR3 DNA reads TGTGCCAGCCAAGTCACCGGCGAGCAGTACTTC. It encodes CASQVTGEQYF.

V and J are TRBV7-9 and TRBJ1-3; tentative D call: TRBD1 (6 bases). Germline CDR1 SEHNR, CDR2 FQNEAQ (reference sequence). CDR3 length: 15 amino acids. V lost 3 bases, J lost 3 bases, and 12 bases lay in between. The CDR3 loop is CASSFQGMGGNTIYF. CDR3 DNA sequence: TGTGCCAGCAGCTTTCAGGGGATGGGTGGAAACACCATATATTTT.

CDR3 nucleotide sequence: TGCAGCGTTGAAGGCGGGACTGAAGCTTTCTTT. It specifies CSVEGGTEAFF. This rearrangement joins TRBV29-1 to TRBJ1-1; D is uncertain. Germline assignment: CDR1 SQVTM and CDR2 ANQGSEA. The V and J ends lost 1 base and 5 bases respectively, with 5 bases between them. The CDR3 consists of 11 residues.

This clone has only one observation. This chain joins TRBV11-1 and TRBJ1-1; the D is unclear. Germline CDR1 SGHAT, CDR2 FQDESV (reference sequence). The CDR3 covers 13 residues. The V end was cut by 5 bases, the J end by 3 bases, with 10 bases between. The CDR3 loop reads CASSLVSYTEAFF. CDR3 in DNA: TGTGCCAGCAGCCTGGTCAGTTACACTGAAGCTTTCTTT.

The DNA of the CDR3 is TGTGCCAGCAGCAAGAAGGGGGCAATTAATGAAAAACTGTTTTTT. Translated: CASSKKGAINEKLFF. V gene TRBV7-2 combines with J gene TRBJ1-4, with 7 bases matching TRBD1. V lost 5 bases, J lost 4 bases, and 7 bases stayed unmatched. The CDR3 contains 15 residues. CDR1 is SGHTA and CDR2 is FQGNSA in the germline V gene.

CDR3 residues: CASSFGQGYETQYF. In DNA, the CDR3 is TGTGCCAGCAGCTTCGGACAGGGGTACGAGACCCAGTACTTC. This chain uses TRBV11-2 with TRBJ2-5; TRBD1 matches 9 bases. CDR1 SGHAT and CDR2 FQNNGV come from the germline V gene. This CDR3 has 14 amino acids. The trim removed 3 bases at V and 5 bases at J, leaving 4 bases unmatched.

V is TRBV7-8 and J is TRBJ2-3; no definite D call. Germline assignment: CDR1 SGHVS and CDR2 FQNEAQ. V gave up 5 bases and J gave up 2 bases, with 17 bases separating them. CDR3 size: 16 residues. CDR3 loop: CASSNRPDNFTDTQYF. CDR3 in DNA: TGTGCCAGCAGCAACAGACCCGACAATTTCACAGATACGCAGTATTTT.

The chain carries TRBV7-2 and TRBJ2-7, with D possibly matching TRBD2 (5 bases). The length of the CDR3 is 16 residues. Between the trimmed V and J ends, which lost 1 base and 6 bases, there was a span of 19 bases. Germline CDR1 is SGHTA and CDR2 is FQGNSA. Here the CDR3 reads CASSLGRSGKAGEQYF. The CDR3, as DNA: TGTGCCAGCAGCTTAGGAAGGTCCGGGAAGGCGGGCGAGCAGTACTTC. The variable domain in full, with the rest retrieved from reference TRBV7-2 and TRBJ2-7, is GAGVSQSPSNKVTEKGKDVELRCDPISGHTALYWYRQSLGQGLEFLIYFQGNSAPDKSGLPSDRFSAERTGGSVSTLTIQRTQQEDSAVYLCASSLGRSGKAGEQYFGPGTRLTVT.

The rearrangement uses TRBV5-4 and TRBJ1-1; 8 bases agree with TRBD1. Looked up from germline, CDR1 is SGHNT and CDR2 is YYREEE (reference sequence). The CDR3 loop spans 13 amino acids. V lost 3 bases, J lost 11 bases, and 9 bases stayed unmatched. CDR3 DNA sequence: TGTGCCAGCAGCTCCCCAGGGGGCCGGAGTGCTTTCTTT. This encodes CASSSPGGRSAFF.

The chain uses TRBV28 and TRBJ1-3; D call uncertain. V was shortened by 2 bases and J by 3 bases, with 5 bases between the two germline ends. This CDR3 has 13 residues. The germline gives CDR1 MDHEN, CDR2 SYDVKM. CDR3 nucleotides: TGTGCCAGCAGTTTAGTCGGTGGAAACACCATATATTTT. Its translation is CASSLVGGNTIYF.

The rearrangement joins TRBV11-2 to TRBJ1-2; 8 positions match TRBD1. CDR3 length: 15 residues. Germline V lookup: CDR1 SGHAT, CDR2 FQNNGV. Trimming took 4 bases from V and 7 from J; bases not matched to a gene: 11. Here the CDR3 reads CASSSRPGQERGYTF. The CDR3 DNA is TGTGCCAGCAGCTCGAGACCGGGACAGGAACGTGGCTACACCTTC.

This sequence joins TRBV28 and TRBJ2-7; D is possibly TRBD2 (6 bases). V dropped 3 bases and J dropped 2 bases, with 11 bases sitting between them. Germline V gene sequence: CDR1 MDHEN, CDR2 SYDVKM. The CDR3 is 14 residues long. In DNA, the CDR3 is TGTGCCAGCAGTTTTGGAGGGAGTCCCTACGAGCAGTACTTC. Translating it yields CASSFGGSPYEQYF.

The chain employs TRBV12-5 and TRBJ1-5; D may be TRBD1 (6 bases). The CDR3 contains 15 residues. The germline CDR1 and CDR2 sequences are LGHNT and FRNRAP. V dropped 6 bases and J dropped 3 bases, with 15 bases sitting between them. In nucleotides, the CDR3 is TGTGCTAGTGGCTTCATGACAGGCGCCAATCAGCCCCAGCATTTT. It yields the protein CASGFMTGANQPQHF.

This clone was recorded at least ten times. V is TRBV27 and J is TRBJ1-4, with TRBD1 matching 7 bases. V shed 3 bases, J shed 2 bases, and the junction held 3 bases outside the gene matches. Germline values: CDR1 MNHEY, CDR2 SMNVEV (reference sequence). The CDR3 spans 15 residues. The CDR3 coding sequence is TGTGCCAGCAGTTTTTCGGGACAGACTAATGAAAAACTGTTTTTT. Protein product: CASSFSGQTNEKLFF.

The chain couples TRBV28 to TRBJ2-5; 9 positions agree with TRBD1. Germline values: CDR1 MDHEN, CDR2 SYDVKM. V was pared by 2 bases and J by 5 bases, with 6 bases of the junction left unmatched. There are 15 residues in the CDR3. CDR3 sequence (DNA): TGTGCCAGCAGTTTACAAACAGGGGGCGGTGAGACCCAGTACTTC. Protein product: CASSLQTGGGETQYF.

The rearrangement joins TRBV5-4 to TRBJ2-5; TRBD2 might be the D (6 bases). The J call is doubtful: the DNA matches TRBJ2-7 better. Germline V gene sequence: CDR1 SGHNT, CDR2 YYREEE (reference sequence). The CDR3 totals 14 residues. CDR3 residues: CASRTRLNSYEQYF. CDR3 DNA sequence: TGTGCCAGCAGGACTAGACTTAACTCCTACGAGCAGTACTTC.

The J gene is TRBJ1-1, the V gene TRBV19, with 9 bases fitting TRBD1. Trimming removed 9 bases from V and 7 bases from J; junction bases left unmatched: 18. This CDR3 has 16 amino acids. CDR1 is LNHDA and CDR2 is SQIVND in the germline V gene (reference sequence). The CDR3 region is CASSITGTGPNNEAFF. As DNA, the CDR3 is TGTGCCAGCAGCATAACCGGGACAGGGCCAAATAATGAAGCTTTCTTT.

The chain has TRBV19 and TRBJ2-1; the match to TRBD2 covers 8 bases. The length of the CDR3 is 13 residues. The trim removed 4 bases at V and 12 bases at J, leaving 8 bases unmatched. Per the germline V gene, CDR1 is LNHDA and CDR2 is SQIVND (reference sequence). The CDR3 spells CASSRERETPQFF. CDR3 nucleotides: TGTGCCAGTAGTAGGGAGCGGGAGACCCCGCAGTTCTTC.

The CDR3 sequence: CASSYSGTQETQYF. The CDR3 region has the DNA TGTGCCAGCAGTTACTCGGGCACTCAAGAGACCCAGTACTTC. The chain recombines TRBV6-5 with TRBJ2-5; D remains ambiguous. This CDR3 is 14 amino acids long. V lost 0 bases and J lost 2, with 7 bases in between. CDR1 MNHEY and CDR2 SVGAGI come from the germline V gene.

This clone was recorded only once. The rearrangement links TRBV5-4 to TRBJ2-2, with D tentatively TRBD2 (5 bases). V lost 4 bases to trimming and J lost 0 bases, with 10 bases between them. The CDR3 is 15 amino acids. The germline V gene has CDR1 SGHNT and CDR2 YYREEE (reference sequence). The chain's CDR3 is CASSPGKPNTGELFF. The CDR3 region has the DNA TGTGCCAGCAGCCCCGGGAAGCCGAACACCGGGGAGCTGTTTTTT.

The chain combines TRBV11-3 with TRBJ2-5; 9 bases are a match to TRBD1. The CDR3 consists of 14 residues. J gave up 4 bases and V 5 bases, and 5 bases lay outside the gene matches. CDR1 and CDR2 (germline): SGHNT, YENEEA. The CDR3 coding sequence is TGTGCCAGCAGCCTCTCGACAGGGGGAGAGACCCAGTACTTC. It specifies CASSLSTGGETQYF.

The count of this clone is one. This chain uses TRBV7-6 with TRBJ2-7; a weak D match, TRBD2 (6 bases). V lost 5 bases to trimming and J lost 6 bases, with 17 bases between them. Germline loops: CDR1 SGHVS, CDR2 FNYEAQ. This CDR3 is 14 amino acids long. The CDR3 spells CASSTYRGVSEQYF. The CDR3, as DNA: TGTGCCAGCAGCACATACCGCGGGGTCAGCGAGCAGTACTTC. Variable domain in full (rest from reference TRBV7-6 and TRBJ2-7): GAGVSQSPRYKVTKRGQDVALRCDPISGHVSLYWYRQALGQGPEFLTYFNYEAQQDKSGLPNDRFSAERPEGSISTLTIQRTEQRDSAMYRCASSTYRGVSEQYFGPGTRLTVT.

V is TRBV11-3 and J is TRBJ2-5; 7 bases map to TRBD2. Per the germline V gene, CDR1 is SGHNT and CDR2 is YENEEA. This CDR3 region has 15 residues. V was clipped by 3 bases and J by 1 base; unmatched bases: 5. CDR3 protein: CASSFPGGGQETQYF. In nucleotides, the CDR3 is TGTGCCAGCAGCTTCCCTGGGGGGGGCCAAGAGACCCAGTACTTC.

V and J are TRBV18 and TRBJ2-7; D might be TRBD1 (6 bases). V was cut by 0 bases and J by 1 base, with 10 bases left in between. CDR3 length equals 15 residues. Germline assignment: CDR1 KGHSH and CDR2 LQKENI. This chain's CDR3 is CASSPPSRGSYEQYF. For the CDR3, the DNA is TGTGCCAGCTCACCACCTTCCAGGGGTTCCTACGAGCAGTACTTC.

This clone was seen a handful of times. This chain uses TRBV10-3 with TRBJ1-2, with TRBD1 matching over 7 bases. Germline V gene lookup returns CDR1 ENHRY and CDR2 SYGVKD. V lost 0 bases, J lost 3 bases, and 7 bases stayed unmatched. This CDR3 is built from 16 residues. Here the CDR3 DNA reads TGTGCCATCAGTGAGTCGTCGGACAGGTTCTACTATGGCTACACCTTC. Translation gives CAISESSDRFYYGYTF.

The genes are TRBV19 and TRBJ1-1, with D uncertain. Trimming cost V 6 bases and J 1 base, with 9 bases left between them. In germline, CDR1 is LNHDA, CDR2 SQIVND (reference sequence). There are 13 residues in the CDR3. CDR3 protein: CASREGPNTEAFF. In DNA form, the CDR3 reads TGTGCCAGTAGAGAGGGCCCGAACACTGAAGCTTTCTTT.